These 25 T cell receptor beta chains were all obtained from the same sample, sequenced in a study of vaccination and CD4 T cells after COVID-19. Sample treatment: roughly 10-day PBMC culture with coronavirus spike peptide pools or control peptides (ViraFEST assay). The study sequenced cultured CD4+ T cell DNA using the Oncomine TCR Beta short-read assay. Using its own MiXCR run on the PCR reads, TCRdb lists one record per CDR3 protein. The sample comprises around 19,000 distinct CDR3 sequences, nearly 50% of which are singletons, and around 5.5% rests with the top ten. Which antigens these TCRs recognize remains unknown. The sequenced sample was CD4+ T cells from blood, cultured in vitro. Receptors originate from a human donor who had recovered from COVID-19.

This clonotype was counted only a few times. The gene calls are TRBV30 and TRBJ2-3; 10 positions agree with TRBD2. From germline, CDR1 is GTSNPN and CDR2 SVGIG (reference sequence). J lost 5 bases, V lost 5 bases, and 4 bases had no gene match. This CDR3 has 13 amino acids. For the CDR3, the DNA is TGTGCCTGGTCTAGCGGGAGTAGAGATACGCAGTATTTT. This translates into CAWSSGSRDTQYF.

The CDR3 region has the DNA TGTGCCAGCGGGGATACGACAGGGGTGGCCACTGAAGCTTTCTTT. Translation: CASGDTTGVATEAFF. This chain links TRBV6-2 or TRBV6-3 with TRBJ1-1; the match to TRBD1 covers 8 bases. This CDR3 has 15 residues. Germline values: CDR1 MNHEY, CDR2 SVGEGT. Unmatched junction bases numbered 12, after V lost 8 bases and J lost 4 bases.

V is TRBV7-3 and J is TRBJ1-1; D is undetermined. V lost 5 bases and J 1 base, leaving 11 bases between the germline ends. Per germline, CDR1 SGHTA and CDR2 FQGTGA. The CDR3 extends over 14 amino acids. The CDR3 sequence: CASSASPGNTEAFF. The CDR3 region has the DNA TGTGCCAGCAGCGCCAGCCCGGGGAACACTGAAGCTTTCTTT. The entire variable domain, with the rest obtained from reference TRBV7-3 and TRBJ1-1, is as follows: GAGVSQTPSNKVTEKGKYVELRCDPISGHTALYWYRQSLGQGPEFLIYFQGTGAADDSGLPNDRFFAVRPEGSVSTLKIQRTERGDSAVYLCASSASPGNTEAFFGQGTRLTVV.

This chain connects TRBV6-5 to TRBJ1-1; a weak D match, TRBD1 (6 bases). The CDR3 extends over 17 amino acids. V was shortened by 0 bases and J by 6 bases, with 20 bases between the two germline ends. In germline, CDR1 is MNHEY, CDR2 SVGAGI. The CDR3 loop is CASSYSLRAGALSEAFF. CDR3 bases: TGTGCCAGCAGTTACTCCCTTCGGGCAGGGGCCCTATCTGAAGCTTTCTTT.

The gene calls are TRBV20-1 and TRBJ1-5, with unresolved D. CDR3 length: 13 amino acids. Deletions cut 4 bases from V and 4 bases from J, with 11 bases between. Germline CDR1 and CDR2: DFQATT and SNEGSKA (reference sequence). Here the CDR3 reads CSAIRGPNQPQHF. CDR3 sequence (DNA): TGCAGTGCTATTAGAGGCCCGAATCAGCCCCAGCATTTT.

CDR3 in DNA: TGTGCCAGCAGTTCCTCCAGGGGTGTCGAGGAAAAACTGTTTTTT. Amino acids: CASSSSRGVEEKLFF. The V and J genes are TRBV12-3 or TRBV12-4 and TRBJ1-4; perhaps TRBD1 as D (6 bases). The CDR3 length is 15 residues. V was cut by 4 bases and J by 8 bases, with 17 bases left in between.

The rearrangement joins TRBV11-3 to TRBJ2-1, with a tentative D call TRBD2 (7 bases). The CDR3 sequence is 15 residues long. Germline V gene data show CDR1 as SGHNT and CDR2 as YENEEA. The ends were cut back, 1 base at V and 5 bases at J, with 12 bases in the middle. CDR3 residues: CASSLGRGAHNEQFF. CDR3 nucleotide sequence: TGTGCCAGCAGCTTAGGCCGGGGGGCCCACAATGAGCAGTTCTTC.

The chain employs TRBV5-4 and TRBJ1-2, with D possibly being TRBD1 (5 bases). Germline values: CDR1 SGHNT, CDR2 YYREEE (reference sequence). The CDR3 sequence is 14 residues long. Trimming cost V 3 bases and J 2 bases, with 11 bases left between them. Here the CDR3 DNA reads TGTGCCAGCAGCTCCGAGTCAGGGAACTATGGCTACACCTTC. It specifies CASSSESGNYGYTF.

CDR3 sequence (DNA): TGCAGTGCCCCTTTGGCCGGGGAAAAACTGTTTTTT. Its protein product is CSAPLAGEKLFF. V is TRBV20-1 and J is TRBJ1-4; D unresolved. The CDR3 contains 12 residues. V was pared by 6 bases and J by 8 bases, with 13 bases between. Germline V lookup: CDR1 DFQATT, CDR2 SNEGSKA (reference sequence).

This rearrangement joins TRBV5-5 to TRBJ1-4, with D maybe TRBD1 (6 bases). V shed 1 base and J shed 3 bases, with 13 bases lying between them. The CDR3 runs 16 residues. Per germline, CDR1 SGHKS and CDR2 YYEKEE (reference sequence). CDR3: CASSLPRGRANEKLFF. In DNA form, the CDR3 reads TGTGCCAGCAGCTTGCCCAGGGGCAGGGCTAATGAAAAACTGTTTTTT.

The chain recombines TRBV7-2 with TRBJ2-3; D is undetermined. There are 14 residues in the CDR3. Germline V lookup: CDR1 SGHTA, CDR2 FQGNSA. The ends were cut back, 5 bases at V and 0 bases at J, with 9 bases in the middle. CDR3 DNA sequence: TGTGCCAGCAGCCAGCCCCCGAGCACAGATACGCAGTATTTT. Translated: CASSQPPSTDTQYF.

As for this clonotype: This likely comes from a read error, as the CDR3 has no conserved phenylalanine or tryptophan at its end. The chain combines TRBV6-2 or TRBV6-3 with TRBJ2-5; the match to TRBD2 covers 12 bases. The V gene end was trimmed by 2 bases and the J gene end by 4 bases; junction bases not matched to a gene: 11. The CDR3 runs to 18 residues. CDR1 MNHEY and CDR2 SVGEGT come from the germline V gene. The chain's CDR3 is CASSYPKTSGRMGETQYL. The CDR3 region has the DNA TGTGCCAGCAGTTACCCGAAAACTAGCGGGAGGATGGGAGAGACCCAGTACCTC.

This chain joins TRBV5-1 and TRBJ2-7; 7 positions match TRBD1. The V gene end was trimmed by 2 bases and the J gene end by 2 bases; junction bases not matched to a gene: 4. CDR3 length equals 14 residues. Germline V gives CDR1 SGHRS, CDR2 YFSETQ. CDR3 sequence reads: CASSFKDRAYEQYF. For the CDR3, the DNA is TGCGCCAGCAGCTTTAAAGACAGGGCCTACGAGCAGTACTTC. Supplemented by reference TRBV5-1 and TRBJ2-7, the full variable domain reads KAGVTQTPRYLIKTRGQQVTLSCSPISGHRSVSWYQQTPGQGLQFLFEYFSETQRNKGNFPGRFSGRQFSNSRSEMNVSTLELGDSALYLCASSFKDRAYEQYFGPGTRLTVT.

The chain is built from TRBV20-1 and TRBJ2-3, with D tentatively TRBD2 (5 bases). Trimming stripped 0 bases from V and 4 bases from J, with 11 bases between. This CDR3 has 14 amino acids. In germline, CDR1 is DFQATT, CDR2 SNEGSKA (reference sequence). The CDR3 DNA reads TGCAGTGCTAGAGATTGGTCTAGCCCAGATACGCAGTATTTT. Its translation: CSARDWSSPDTQYF.

The table lists this clonotype with a few counts. J is TRBJ2-5 and V is TRBV5-4, with D possibly TRBD2 on 6 matching bases. CDR1 SGHNT and CDR2 YYREEE come from the germline V gene (reference sequence). V gave up 3 bases and J gave up 6 bases, with 15 bases separating them. The CDR3 is made up of 14 amino acids. The CDR3 loop reads CASSSSEGKKTQYF. For the CDR3, the DNA is TGTGCCAGCAGCTCCTCGGAGGGCAAAAAGACCCAGTACTTC.

This clonotype was detected only a few times. The chain is built from TRBV7-9 and TRBJ1-5, with 9 bases matching TRBD1. The J segment lost 4 bases and the V segment lost 0 bases, leaving 7 bases of the junction unmatched. CDR3 length: 17 residues. CDR1 is SEHNR, CDR2 FQNEAQ, per germline (reference sequence). CDR3 DNA: TGTGCCAGCAGCTTAGCCGGGACAGGGCACCAAAATCAGCCCCAGCATTTT. It specifies CASSLAGTGHQNQPQHF.

V gene TRBV7-2 combines with J gene TRBJ1-1, with a possible D match to TRBD1 (5 bases). Germline V lookup: CDR1 SGHTA, CDR2 FQGNSA. The V end lost 4 bases, the J end lost 1 base, and 7 bases lay between the germline ends. The CDR3 spans 13 residues. The CDR3, as DNA: TGTGCCAGCAGCTCAACAGGGAACACTGAAGCTTTCTTT. It is translated as CASSSTGNTEAFF.

This clonotype has only a few counts. This rearrangement joins TRBV7-8 to TRBJ1-2; no reliable D call. This CDR3 spans 16 amino acids. Germline loops: CDR1 SGHVS, CDR2 FQNEAQ. Trimming left V 5 bases short and J 4 bases short, with 20 bases between. The CDR3 region is CASSPARSVTGYGYTF. DNA for the CDR3: TGTGCCAGCAGCCCCGCCCGGTCGGTCACTGGCTATGGCTACACCTTC.

This clonotype showed up just a few times. V and J are TRBV20-1 and TRBJ2-2; D may match TRBD1 or TRBD2 (5 bases each). Germline V gene lookup returns CDR1 DFQATT and CDR2 SNEGSKA (reference sequence). V was pared by 3 bases and J by 1 base, with 9 bases between. The CDR3 is 14 amino acids. CDR3 in amino acids: CSASSGGNTGELFF. In DNA form, the CDR3 reads TGCAGTGCTAGTAGTGGGGGGAACACCGGGGAGCTGTTTTTT.

V is TRBV12-5 and J is TRBJ2-3; no clear D gene. The V gene lost 0 bases and the J gene lost 1 base, with 5 bases spanning the gap. The CDR3 has 14 residues. Germline CDR1 reads LGHNT; CDR2 reads FRNRAP. DNA for the CDR3: TGTGCTAGTGGTTTGGTAGTTGGCACAGATACGCAGTATTTT. Protein sequence: CASGLVVGTDTQYF.

This rearrangement joins TRBV2 to TRBJ2-7; D remains ambiguous. Germline-derived CDR1 and CDR2 are SNHLY and FYNNEI. V lost 5 bases and J lost 4, with 9 bases in between. The CDR3 has 12 residues. The CDR3 spells CASSLQRYEQYF. The CDR3 bases are TGTGCCAGCAGTCTTCAACGTTACGAGCAGTACTTC.

Note on this clonotype: At one of its ends the junction is not consistent with the germline gene, which may arise from a read error. The rearrangement links TRBV5-1 to TRBJ1-2; the match to TRBD1 covers 9 bases. Germline V gene data show CDR1 as SGHRS and CDR2 as YFSETQ. The CDR3 length is 11 residues. This CDR3 reads CASSLRTGVVF. The CDR3 nucleotides are TGCGCCAGCAGCTTGCGGACAGGGGTCGTCTTC.

This clonotype was seen a few times. The rearrangement uses TRBV12-3 or TRBV12-4 and TRBJ2-2; D is uncertain. The CDR3 has 17 residues. The V gene lost 5 bases and the J gene lost 4 bases, with 20 bases spanning the gap. The CDR3 protein is CASSPLMVAPGTGELFF. CDR3 coding DNA: TGTGCCAGCAGTCCTCTGATGGTGGCCCCTGGCACCGGGGAGCTGTTTTTT.

The V gene is TRBV27, the J gene TRBJ2-6, with D unresolved. The CDR3 has 15 amino acids. Germline V CDR1 and CDR2: MNHEY, SMNVEV (reference sequence). V was cut by 3 bases and J by 1 base, with 7 bases left in between. Here the CDR3 DNA reads TGTGCCAGCAGTTTTGAGGTGTCTGGGGCCAACGTCCTGACTTTC. Amino acids: CASSFEVSGANVLTF.

This clonotype was detected only a few times. The CDR3 coding sequence is TGCAGTGCTAGAGTCTCGAGCAGGGCAGACTATGGCTACACCTTC. Protein product: CSARVSSRADYGYTF. The chain uses TRBV20-1 and TRBJ1-2; D might be TRBD1 (5 bases). CDR1 is DFQATT and CDR2 is SNEGSKA in the germline V gene (reference sequence). The V end was cut by 1 base, the J end by 3 bases, with 15 bases between. This CDR3 is 15 amino acids long.